This T cell receptor beta chain originates from a study of cytomegalovirus exposure and HLA in healthy donors. Regarding the study as a whole: A missense variant in DCLRE1C was later tied to TCR beta V- and J-gene trimming. In an earlier analysis, in roughly 580 donors, most V segments appeared productive either ~87% or ~30% of the time. Accounts indicate the classifier identified cytomegalovirus status with strong specificity and sensitivity.

Primers for the PCR totalled 60 Vbeta and 13 Jbeta. Sequencing used immunoSEQ multiplex PCR; TCRdb keeps in-frame clones, though not all of them. The repertoire includes 200,000 to 250,000 clones, approximately 88% of them detected once, and roughly 0.71% sits in the top ten. As regards this clone: The target antigen is unknown.

Trimming took 1 base from V and 1 from J, leaving 11 bases between them. CDR1 is SGHDT, CDR2 YYEEEE, per germline. This CDR3 has 15 residues. The source material was PBMCs. This chain connects TRBV5-6 to TRBJ1-1; D possibly corresponds to TRBD1 (5 bases). This receptor was taken from a boy younger than 10 in good health and CMV-seronegative. The CDR3 spells CASSLMQGANTEAFF. In DNA form, the CDR3 reads TGTGCCAGCAGCTTGATGCAAGGGGCGAACACTGAAGCTTTCTTT.